The rows below give T cell receptor beta chains drawn from one sample of a study of vaccination effects on CD4 cells after COVID-19. These TCRs' antigens remain unknown. Profiling relied on immunoSEQ multiplex PCR, and the TCRdb table lists in-frame clones only, not all of them. The sample yields fewer than 70,000 clones, approximately 80% seen once. The specimen comprised CD4+ T cells from PBMCs cultured with SARS-CoV-2 spike peptides, sampled before COVID-19 vaccination. These receptors were taken from a human donor who received a COVID-19 vaccine. The CDR3 runs from the conserved cysteine through the conserved F or W. A D gene is named only where the DNA matches it firmly. Clone size appears in some rows only: once, few, many, or a class for an expanded clone.

clone size: NA; J gene: TRBJ1-5; D gene: NA; V gene: TRBV6-5; CDR3 DNA: TGTGCCAGCGGGTCCTTTGGTGGAGGGGGGCAGCCCCAGCATTTT; CDR3 protein: CASGSFGGGGQPQHF
clone size: NA; J gene: TRBJ1-6; D gene: TRBD1; V gene: TRBV27; CDR3 DNA: TGTGCCAGCAGTTTAACAGGGGATTCACCCCTCCACTTT; CDR3 protein: CASSLTGDSPLHF
clone size: NA; J gene: TRBJ1-2; D gene: NA; V gene: TRBV7-3; CDR3 DNA: TGTGCCAGCAGCCTCATGGGGGGCGGCTCTGGCTACACCTTC; CDR3 protein: CASSLMGGGSGYTF
clone size: NA; J gene: TRBJ2-2; D gene: NA; V gene: TRBV3-1/TRBV3-2; CDR3 DNA: TGTGCCAGCAGATGGGACTTGTCCGGGAACACCGGGGAGCTGTTTTTT; CDR3 protein: CASRWDLSGNTGELFF
clone size: NA; J gene: TRBJ1-2; D gene: NA; V gene: TRBV7-2; CDR3 DNA: TGTGCCAGCAGCACCCGACAGAGTATCTACACCTTC; CDR3 protein: CASSTRQSIYTF
clone size: NA; J gene: TRBJ1-2; D gene: NA; V gene: TRBV28; CDR3 DNA: TGTGCCAGCCTGATTCTACAGCCCCCTATTGGCTACACCTTC; CDR3 protein: CASLILQPPIGYTF
clone size: NA; J gene: TRBJ2-2; D gene: NA; V gene: TRBV28; CDR3 DNA: TGTGCCAGCATCGAGGGTACCGGGGAGCTGTTTTTT; CDR3 protein: CASIEGTGELFF
clone size: few; J gene: TRBJ1-1; D gene: TRBD1; V gene: TRBV29-1; CDR3 DNA: TGCAGCGTAGACAGGGGGAACACTGAAGCTTTCTTT; CDR3 protein: CSVDRGNTEAFF
clone size: few; J gene: TRBJ2-3; D gene: TRBD1; V gene: TRBV5-1; CDR3 DNA: TGCGCCAGCAGCTTGGACAGGGGGCTCAGCACAGATACGCAGTATTTT; CDR3 protein: CASSLDRGLSTDTQYF
clone size: NA; J gene: TRBJ1-5; D gene: TRBD1; V gene: TRBV27; CDR3 DNA: TGTGCCAGCAGTTCACAGGGGGCCATCAGTCAGCCCCAGCATTTT; CDR3 protein: CASSSQGAISQPQHF
clone size: NA; J gene: TRBJ1-3; D gene: NA; V gene: TRBV18; CDR3 DNA: TGTGCCAGCTCACCACTCCCTACAGCGAGCTCTGGAAACACCATATATTTT; CDR3 protein: CASSPLPTASSGNTIYF
clone size: NA; J gene: TRBJ2-5; D gene: TRBD2; V gene: TRBV29-1; CDR3 DNA: TGCAGCGCCGCACCTACCGTAGCGGGGGCTCAAGAGACCCAGTACTTC; CDR3 protein: CSAAPTVAGAQETQYF
clone size: few; J gene: TRBJ2-1; D gene: NA; V gene: TRBV7-3; CDR3 DNA: TGTGCCAGCAGCTTAACATGGGTAGGGGGAAATGAGCAGTTCTTC; CDR3 protein: CASSLTWVGGNEQFF
clone size: NA; J gene: TRBJ2-3; D gene: NA; V gene: TRBV3-1/TRBV3-2; CDR3 DNA: TGTGCCAGCAGCCCTCCACAGGGAAGAGATACGCAGTATTTT; CDR3 protein: CASSPPQGRDTQYF
clone size: NA; J gene: TRBJ2-5; D gene: NA; V gene: TRBV24-1; CDR3 DNA: TGTGCCACCAGCCCCGGGGAGACCCAGTACTTC; CDR3 protein: CATSPGETQYF
clone size: few; J gene: TRBJ2-1; D gene: NA; V gene: TRBV5-8; CDR3 DNA: TGTGCCAGCCCCGGCAGGGCCTCAGCGAATGAGCAGTTCTTC; CDR3 protein: CASPGRASANEQFF
clone size: NA; J gene: TRBJ2-5; D gene: TRBD2; V gene: TRBV5-1; CDR3 DNA: TGCGCCAGCAGCTTGCCGCCAGGGACTAGGGAGACCCAGTACTTC; CDR3 protein: CASSLPPGTRETQYF
clone size: NA; J gene: TRBJ2-3; D gene: NA; V gene: TRBV6-1; CDR3 DNA: TGTGCCAGCAGTGAGGCATCCACTAGCACAGATACGCAGTATTTT; CDR3 protein: CASSEASTSTDTQYF
clone size: few; J gene: TRBJ1-1; D gene: NA; V gene: TRBV5-1; CDR3 DNA: TGCGCCAGCAGCTTAAGAGGCCAGACTGAAGCTTTCTTT; CDR3 protein: CASSLRGQTEAFF
clone size: once; J gene: TRBJ1-5; D gene: NA; V gene: TRBV5-1; CDR3 DNA: TGCGCCAGCAGCTTTAAACCGGGAGGCAATCAGCCCCAGCATTTT; CDR3 protein: CASSFKPGGNQPQHF
clone size: few; J gene: TRBJ2-2; D gene: NA; V gene: TRBV6-1; CDR3 DNA: TGTGCCAGCAGTGAATGGTACAGCAACACCGGGGAGCTGTTTTTT; CDR3 protein: CASSEWYSNTGELFF
clone size: NA; J gene: TRBJ2-5; D gene: TRBD1; V gene: TRBV5-1; CDR3 DNA: TGCGCCAGCAGCATACCTCAGGGGGCCGGGGAGACCCAGTACTTC; CDR3 protein: CASSIPQGAGETQYF
clone size: NA; J gene: TRBJ2-2; D gene: NA; V gene: TRBV28; CDR3 DNA: TGTGCCATTCTGCTCTTCGCCGGGGAGCTGTTTTTT; CDR3 protein: CAILLFAGELFF
clone size: NA; J gene: TRBJ1-1; D gene: TRBD1; V gene: TRBV11-2; CDR3 DNA: TGTGCCAGCAGCTTAGGGACAGGGGCATTCGGGGACACTGAAGCTTTCTTT; CDR3 protein: CASSLGTGAFGDTEAFF
clone size: NA; J gene: TRBJ2-3; D gene: NA; V gene: TRBV7-2; CDR3 DNA: TGTGCCAGCAGCCCCTCGGTTACCCGCACAGATACGCAGTATTTT; CDR3 protein: CASSPSVTRTDTQYF
clone size: NA; J gene: TRBJ1-2; D gene: NA; V gene: TRBV6-5; CDR3 DNA: TGTGCCAGCAGTTACTTGAGCCTCGGGGGCTACACCTTC; CDR3 protein: CASSYLSLGGYTF
clone size: NA; J gene: TRBJ2-1; D gene: NA; V gene: TRBV30; CDR3 DNA: TGTGCCTGGAAGGTAAAGGGGCCGGGAGCCTACAATGAGCAGTTCTTC; CDR3 protein: CAWKVKGPGAYNEQFF
clone size: NA; J gene: TRBJ1-4; D gene: TRBD1; V gene: TRBV2; CDR3 DNA: TGTGCCAGCAACTTGGACAGGGGAGGTGAAAAACTGTTTTTT; CDR3 protein: CASNLDRGGEKLFF
clone size: NA; J gene: TRBJ2-3; D gene: TRBD1; V gene: TRBV9; CDR3 DNA: TGTGCCAGCAGCGCCAGACAGGGAGCTCGGTACACAGATACGCAGTATTTT; CDR3 protein: CASSARQGARYTDTQYF
clone size: NA; J gene: TRBJ1-2; D gene: NA; V gene: TRBV15; CDR3 DNA: TGTGCCACCAGCAGAGATAGAACAGGGAGTAACTATGGCTACACCTTC; CDR3 protein: CATSRDRTGSNYGYTF
clone size: NA; J gene: TRBJ1-1; D gene: NA; V gene: TRBV7-3; CDR3 DNA: TGTGCCAGCAGCGGGGGACTTGGGCTGAGGACTGAAGCTTTCTTT; CDR3 protein: CASSGGLGLRTEAFF
clone size: NA; J gene: TRBJ2-2; D gene: NA; V gene: TRBV7-3; CDR3 DNA: TGTGCCAGCAGCTTAATCTCCGGGGAGCTGTTTTTT; CDR3 protein: CASSLISGELFF
clone size: NA; J gene: TRBJ2-1; D gene: TRBD1; V gene: TRBV10-3; CDR3 DNA: TGTGCCATCAGTGAGTCGAGCCAGGGGGTGGATGAGCAGTTCTTC; CDR3 protein: CAISESSQGVDEQFF
clone size: few; J gene: TRBJ1-6; D gene: NA; V gene: TRBV28; CDR3 DNA: TGTGCCAGCAGTTTATGGACAGAGATAAATTCACCCCTCCACTTT; CDR3 protein: CASSLWTEINSPLHF
clone size: NA; J gene: TRBJ2-2; D gene: TRBD1; V gene: TRBV7-3; CDR3 DNA: TGTGCCAGCAGCTCTCGACAGGGAGCCTACACCGGGGAGCTGTTTTTT; CDR3 protein: CASSSRQGAYTGELFF
clone size: NA; J gene: TRBJ1-5; D gene: NA; V gene: TRBV29-1; CDR3 DNA: TGCAGCGTTGCGGACGGAGGCAATCAGCCCCAGCATTTT; CDR3 protein: CSVADGGNQPQHF
clone size: NA; J gene: TRBJ2-3; D gene: TRBD2; V gene: TRBV4-3; CDR3 DNA: TGCGCCAGCAGCCAAGAACGAGCGGGGGGGCTCGGCACAGATACGCAGTATTTT; CDR3 protein: CASSQERAGGLGTDTQYF
clone size: once; J gene: TRBJ2-1; D gene: NA; V gene: TRBV12-3/TRBV12-4; CDR3 DNA: TGTGCCAGCAGTCCAAACCAGTACAATGAGCAGTTCTTC; CDR3 protein: CASSPNQYNEQFF
clone size: NA; J gene: TRBJ1-5; D gene: NA; V gene: TRBV24-1; CDR3 DNA: TGTGCCACCAGTGACCCCGGGACTGACAATCAGCCCCAGCATTTT; CDR3 protein: CATSDPGTDNQPQHF
clone size: NA; J gene: TRBJ1-1; D gene: TRBD1; V gene: TRBV3-1/TRBV3-2; CDR3 DNA: TGTGCCAGCAGCCCCGGACAGGGGAGGACTGAAGCTTTCTTT; CDR3 protein: CASSPGQGRTEAFF
clone size: NA; J gene: TRBJ1-1; D gene: TRBD1; V gene: TRBV7-9; CDR3 DNA: TGTGCCAGCAGTAGGGACTCAGGGGGGATATACACTGAAGCTTTCTTT; CDR3 protein: CASSRDSGGIYTEAFF
clone size: NA; J gene: TRBJ1-2; D gene: NA; V gene: TRBV12-3/TRBV12-4; CDR3 DNA: TGTGCCAGCAGACCCGGGGCCCCCCCCAACACCTTC; CDR3 protein: CASRPGAPPNTF
clone size: NA; J gene: TRBJ2-5; D gene: NA; V gene: TRBV3-1/TRBV3-2; CDR3 DNA: TGTGCCAGCAGCCCAAACCGGGACGGACGTTACCAAGAGACCCAGTACTTC; CDR3 protein: CASSPNRDGRYQETQYF
clone size: NA; J gene: TRBJ2-1; D gene: NA; V gene: TRBV5-6; CDR3 DNA: TGTGCCAGCCGATTCCTAAGGGATGAGCAGTTCTTC; CDR3 protein: CASRFLRDEQFF
clone size: NA; J gene: TRBJ2-2; D gene: NA; V gene: TRBV6-5; CDR3 DNA: TGTGCCAGTACCTTTCACGGGGGAAACGGGGAGCTGTTTTTT; CDR3 protein: CASTFHGGNGELFF
clone size: NA; J gene: TRBJ2-5; D gene: NA; V gene: TRBV7-8; CDR3 DNA: TGTGCCAGCCGCCCGGGGTTCTCCCAAGAGACCCAGTACTTC; CDR3 protein: CASRPGFSQETQYF
clone size: NA; J gene: TRBJ2-2; D gene: NA; V gene: TRBV2; CDR3 DNA: TGTGCCAGCAGTGGCCAACTAGTAAGCACCGGGGAGCTGTTTTTT; CDR3 protein: CASSGQLVSTGELFF
clone size: NA; J gene: TRBJ2-6; D gene: NA; V gene: TRBV6-5; CDR3 DNA: TGTGCCAGCAGTTACCGAACCCGGCCTGGGGCCAACGTCCTGACTTTC; CDR3 protein: CASSYRTRPGANVLTF
clone size: NA; J gene: TRBJ1-2; D gene: TRBD1; V gene: TRBV9; CDR3 DNA: TGTGCCAGCAGCCCGACCGGGACAGGGGCCCGTGGCTACACCTTC; CDR3 protein: CASSPTGTGARGYTF
clone size: NA; J gene: TRBJ1-2; D gene: NA; V gene: TRBV10-3; CDR3 DNA: TGTGCCATCAGTGTAGCGGGACGGGCCTCCCCATATGGCTACACCTTC; CDR3 protein: CAISVAGRASPYGYTF
clone size: NA; J gene: TRBJ1-2; D gene: TRBD1; V gene: TRBV6-5; CDR3 DNA: TGTGCCAGCAGGTCCGGGACAGCCTATGGCTACACCTTC; CDR3 protein: CASRSGTAYGYTF
clone size: NA; J gene: TRBJ2-1; D gene: NA; V gene: TRBV25-1; CDR3 DNA: TGTGCCAGCAGCCAGGTTAGCTCCTACAATGAGCAGTTCTTC; CDR3 protein: CASSQVSSYNEQFF
clone size: NA; J gene: TRBJ1-1; D gene: NA; V gene: TRBV6-6; CDR3 DNA: TGTGCCATCCTCGGGGGGGAAGACACTGAAGCTTTCTTT; CDR3 protein: CAILGGEDTEAFF
clone size: NA; J gene: TRBJ1-1; D gene: TRBD1; V gene: TRBV7-9; CDR3 DNA: TGTGCCAGCGACAGGGGGCCCACTGAAGCTTTCTTT; CDR3 protein: CASDRGPTEAFF
clone size: NA; J gene: TRBJ1-2; D gene: NA; V gene: TRBV9; CDR3 DNA: TGTGCCAGCAGCTCCACGCAGGGACCGGGGAACTATGGCTACACCTTC; CDR3 protein: CASSSTQGPGNYGYTF
clone size: NA; J gene: TRBJ2-3; D gene: NA; V gene: TRBV9; CDR3 DNA: TGTGCCAGCAGCGTAGGGCGGGTGGGCACAGATACGCAGTATTTT; CDR3 protein: CASSVGRVGTDTQYF
clone size: NA; J gene: TRBJ2-2; D gene: TRBD1; V gene: TRBV5-1; CDR3 DNA: TGCGCCAGCAGTCGTACAGGGGCCAGTAGGGAGCTGTTTTTT; CDR3 protein: CASSRTGASRELFF